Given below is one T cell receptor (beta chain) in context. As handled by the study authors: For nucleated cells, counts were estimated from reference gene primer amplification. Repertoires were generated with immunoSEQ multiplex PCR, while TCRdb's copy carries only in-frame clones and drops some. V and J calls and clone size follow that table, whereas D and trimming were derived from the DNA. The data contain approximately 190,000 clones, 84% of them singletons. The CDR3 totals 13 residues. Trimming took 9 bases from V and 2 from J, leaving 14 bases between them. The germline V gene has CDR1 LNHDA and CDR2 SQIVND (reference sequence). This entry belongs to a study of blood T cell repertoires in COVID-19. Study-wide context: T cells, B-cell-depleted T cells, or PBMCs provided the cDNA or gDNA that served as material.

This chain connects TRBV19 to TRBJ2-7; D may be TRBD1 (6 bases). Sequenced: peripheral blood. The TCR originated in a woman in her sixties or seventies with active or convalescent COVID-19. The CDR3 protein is CASLNRDTYEQYF. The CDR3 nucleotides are TGTGCCAGCCTAAACAGGGACACCTACGAGCAGTACTTC.